This T cell receptor beta chain was recorded in a study of pediatric ulcerative colitis. With 3 bases clipped from V and 4 bases from J, the junction kept 3 bases outside the gene matches. Germline values: CDR1 MGHDK, CDR2 SYGVNS. This CDR3 is built from 14 residues. The study, taken as a whole, reports: Compared with controls, ulcerative colitis showed greater blood-rectum clone sharing.

Produced via immunoSEQ multiplex PCR; TCRdb's table is partial and in-frame only. The table has roughly 70,000 clones, 85% to 90% seen once; the top ten hold nearly 3.5%. This clone was observed a few times. Its matching antigen is unknown. Blood was drawn at the time of colonoscopy. This TCR was sampled from a boy aged 5-17 years with severe ulcerative colitis. The chain joins TRBV25-1 to TRBJ1-2, with TRBD1 matching over 9 bases. The material sequenced was blood. CDR3 sequence: CASSDEGQGYGYTF. The CDR3, as DNA: TGTGCCAGCAGTGACGAGGGACAGGGCTATGGCTACACCTTC.